This T cell receptor beta chain was identified during a study of T cells in women clearing cervical HPV infection. Here immunoSEQ multiplex PCR was the method, and the copy in TCRdb shows in-frame clones only, minus some. The table lists some 30,000 clones. The sequenced material came from blood buffy coat. The receptor was derived from a woman aged 18-70 years with a cervical HPV16 infection that either progressed to CIN3+ or cleared (not recorded which).

The sequenced part of the CDR3 DNA is TGTGCCAGCAGCCCGGGGGGTGGTGATGAGTATGGC. Translated: CASSPGGGDEYG. The CDR3 as a whole reads CASSPGGGDEYGYTF. J is TRBJ1-2 and V is TRBV7-9; TRBD1 is a possible D gene (5 bases). Read coverage stops 3 residues before the CDR3 terminus; the germline J gene supplies the remainder. Trimming removed 5 bases from V and 5 bases from J, with 18 bases in between. Germline V gene sequence: CDR1 SEHNR, CDR2 FQNEAQ (reference sequence). The length of the CDR3 is 15 residues.